This TCR beta chain was obtained from a study of shared clonotypes between healthy human individuals. The wider study: Three plates were used per donor for CD4 naive, three for CD4 memory, two for CD8 naive and one for CD8 memory. Study findings and constraints: Researchers found naive subsets generally carried larger estimated richness than memory subsets.

CDR1 and CDR2 from the germline V gene are SGDLS and YYNGEE. The CDR3 contains 17 residues. Trimming shortened V by 6 bases and J by 2 bases, and 23 bases separated the two germline ends. The material for each subset, its genomic DNA, was split evenly across several immunoSEQ plates. Measured with immunoSEQ multiplex PCR; TCRdb has only the in-frame clones, and not every one. The table records 2 million to 2.5 million clones, 93% of them present only once. With regard to this clone: Antigen: not known.

Naive CD8 cells lacked CD45RO and underwent positive selection for CCR7, leaving out terminally differentiated effector memory CD45RA+ cells. The material sequenced was naive CD8+ T cells from PBMCs. The rearrangement links TRBV9 to TRBJ1-2, with unresolved D. This sequence was found in a man younger than 30 in good health. Some clones in this sample may be carry-over from other donors' samples. CDR3 sequence reads: CASTPSGLQDANYGYTF. Here the CDR3 DNA reads TGTGCCAGCACCCCGTCGGGATTGCAGGACGCCAACTATGGCTACACCTTC.